The rows below give T cell receptor beta chains drawn from one sample of a study of shared clonotypes between healthy human individuals. Profiling relied on immunoSEQ multiplex PCR, and the TCRdb table lists in-frame clones only, not all of them. Of roughly 770,000 clones listed, 90% to 98% are singletons. The sample comprised naive CD8+ T cells sorted from blood. The receptors here all came from a young man in good health. CDR3s include the opening cysteine and the closing phenylalanine or tryptophan. Each record gives: J gene, clone size, CDR3 length, V gene, D gene, CDR3 protein, CDR3 DNA. D genes are given only for firm matches. Some rows mark clone size as missing; the rest say once, few, many or name a class of expanded clone.

TRBJ2-1	NA	15	TRBV11-2	NA	CASSHLTQGFHEQFF	TGTGCCAGCAGCCACCTCACTCAGGGTTTCCATGAGCAGTTCTTC
TRBJ2-7	NA	15	TRBV7-9	TRBD1	CASSSAGQEYYEQYF	TGTGCCAGCAGCTCCGCTGGACAGGAGTACTACGAGCAGTACTTC
TRBJ2-1	NA	16	TRBV9	NA	CASSPIRAQGSNEQFF	TGTGCCAGCAGCCCCATTCGAGCCCAAGGGTCTAATGAGCAGTTCTTC
TRBJ2-1	NA	15	TRBV5-1	TRBD2	CASSPRTSGGDEQFF	TGCGCCAGCAGCCCCAGGACTAGCGGTGGCGATGAGCAGTTCTTC
TRBJ2-1	NA	14	TRBV6-6	TRBD2	CASTLSGRANEQFF	TGTGCCAGCACCCTCAGCGGGAGGGCCAATGAGCAGTTCTTC
TRBJ2-1	NA	13	TRBV11-2	TRBD2	CASSLPTGTSLFF	TGTGCCAGCAGCTTACCGACCGGGACTAGCTTGTTCTTC
TRBJ2-3	NA	15	TRBV7-9	TRBD1	CASSSSTGGTDTQYF	TGTGCCAGCAGCTCTTCTACAGGGGGCACAGATACGCAGTATTTT
TRBJ2-3	NA	15	TRBV27	TRBD2	CASSFVAGFTDTQYF	TGTGCCAGCAGTTTTGTAGCGGGGTTCACAGATACGCAGTATTTT
TRBJ1-1	NA	15	TRBV27	NA	CASSIGTAKNTEAFF	TGTGCCAGCAGTATCGGGACGGCGAAGAACACTGAAGCTTTCTTT
TRBJ1-1	NA	15	TRBV2	NA	CASRETGSRGTEAFF	TGTGCCAGCAGAGAGACAGGATCTAGGGGCACTGAAGCTTTCTTT
TRBJ2-5	NA	11	TRBV27	NA	CASGREETQYF	TGTGCCAGCGGAAGAGAGGAGACCCAGTACTTC
TRBJ1-2	NA	11	TRBV29-1	NA	CSVEANYGYTF	TGCAGCGTTGAGGCAAACTATGGCTACACCTTC
TRBJ2-7	NA	14	TRBV13	NA	CASSLGGYSYEQYF	TGTGCCAGCAGCTTAGGCGGGTATTCCTACGAGCAGTACTTC
TRBJ1-2	NA	11	TRBV27	NA	CASSSGTGYTF	TGTGCCAGCAGTTCGGGGACTGGCTACACCTTC
TRBJ1-1	NA	14	TRBV9	NA	CASSVATGGTEAFF	TGTGCCAGCAGCGTAGCTACAGGTGGTACTGAAGCTTTCTTT
TRBJ2-7	NA	15	TRBV4-1	TRBD1	CASSQNLGQGWEQYF	TGCGCCAGCAGCCAGAACCTAGGACAGGGATGGGAGCAGTACTTC
TRBJ2-7	NA	15	TRBV28	NA	CASSTGRDRDYEQYF	TGTGCCAGCAGTACGGGCCGGGACCGCGATTACGAGCAGTACTTC
TRBJ1-4	NA	15	TRBV11-2	TRBD1	CASSPEGQGWEKLFF	TGTGCCAGCAGCCCAGAAGGACAGGGATGGGAAAAACTGTTTTTT
TRBJ2-2	once	11	TRBV4-1	NA	CASSHGGELFF	TGCGCCAGCAGCCATGGAGGGGAGCTGTTTTTT
TRBJ2-1	NA	14	TRBV2	TRBD2	CASRGTSGDNEQFF	TGTGCCAGCAGAGGGACTAGCGGTGACAATGAGCAGTTCTTC
TRBJ1-5	NA	18	TRBV6-1	NA	CASSEAGREGTRYQPQHF	TGTGCCAGCAGTGAAGCGGGCAGGGAGGGAACCCGCTATCAGCCCCAGCATTTT
TRBJ2-7	NA	15	TRBV27	TRBD2	CASSDRTSGSYEQYF	TGTGCCAGCAGCGACAGGACTAGCGGGAGCTACGAGCAGTACTTC
TRBJ2-7	NA	12	TRBV6-5	NA	CASSLGGYEQYF	TGTGCCAGCAGTTTAGGGGGTTACGAGCAGTACTTC
TRBJ2-7	NA	11	TRBV27	NA	CASSHNYEQYF	TGTGCCAGCAGTCACAACTACGAGCAGTACTTC
TRBJ1-2	once	15	TRBV7-9	TRBD1	CASSPRTGTNYGYTF	TGTGCCAGCAGCCCCAGGACAGGGACGAACTATGGCTACACCTTC
TRBJ2-7	NA	17	TRBV4-1	TRBD2	CASSQIPLAGVGYEQYF	TGCGCCAGCAGCCAAATACCACTAGCGGGAGTGGGCTACGAGCAGTACTTC
TRBJ1-4	NA	15	TRBV21-1	NA	CASSKEGGGREKLFF	TGTGCCAGCAGCAAAGAGGGGGGAGGGCGTGAAAAACTGTTTTTT
TRBJ1-1	once	13	TRBV28	NA	CASSLGVNTEAFF	TGTGCCAGCAGTCTAGGGGTGAACACTGAAGCTTTCTTT
TRBJ2-1	NA	13	TRBV6-5	TRBD2	CASSWGRGNEQFF	TGTGCCAGCAGCTGGGGGAGGGGCAATGAGCAGTTCTTC
TRBJ2-7	NA	13	TRBV18	NA	CASSPPSSYEQYF	TGTGCCAGCTCACCCCCTAGCTCCTACGAGCAGTACTTC
TRBJ1-3	NA	14	TRBV18	NA	CASSPREAGNTIYF	TGTGCCAGCTCACCACGGGAAGCTGGAAACACCATATATTTT
TRBJ2-7	NA	15	TRBV28	TRBD1	CASSVDRGAYYEQYF	TGTGCCAGCAGTGTCGACAGGGGGGCCTACTACGAGCAGTACTTC
TRBJ1-2	once	14	TRBV2	NA	CASSDPGENYGYTF	TGTGCCAGCAGTGACCCGGGAGAAAACTATGGCTACACCTTC
TRBJ1-2	NA	13	TRBV5-1	NA	CASSSMGDYGYTF	TGCGCCAGCAGCAGTATGGGGGACTATGGCTACACCTTC
TRBJ2-1	NA	14	TRBV27	NA	CATSWGTGRNEQFF	TGTGCCACCTCTTGGGGAACTGGAAGGAATGAGCAGTTCTTC
TRBJ2-5	NA	16	TRBV9	NA	CASSTDPGSSSETQYF	TGTGCCAGCAGCACGGACCCGGGTTCCAGTTCCGAGACCCAGTACTTC
TRBJ2-1	NA	17	TRBV4-3	NA	CASSLSTITRVYNEQFF	TGCGCCAGCAGCCTCTCCACTATAACTAGAGTCTACAATGAGCAGTTCTTC
TRBJ2-1	NA	15	TRBV5-4	TRBD1	CASSAGGLPYNEQFF	TGTGCCAGCAGCGCAGGGGGATTACCCTACAATGAGCAGTTCTTC
TRBJ2-7	NA	12	TRBV28	NA	CASSLFGYEQYF	TGTGCCAGCAGTTTATTTGGGTACGAGCAGTACTTC
TRBJ2-2	NA	16	TRBV27	NA	CASSLGQIPTTGELFF	TGTGCCAGCAGTTTAGGGCAGATTCCTACCACCGGGGAGCTGTTTTTT
TRBJ2-7	NA	13	TRBV7-9	NA	CASSFGQGNEQYF	TGTGCCAGCAGCTTCGGCCAGGGTAACGAGCAGTACTTC
TRBJ2-7	NA	16	TRBV5-4	NA	CASSLGGRGNLYEQYF	TGTGCCAGCAGTTTAGGGGGTAGGGGGAATCTCTACGAGCAGTACTTC
TRBJ1-1	NA	18	TRBV28	NA	CASSLWQEGVKVGTEAFF	TGTGCCAGCAGTTTATGGCAGGAGGGGGTGAAGGTTGGCACTGAAGCTTTCTTT
TRBJ2-1	NA	15	TRBV6-5	TRBD2	CASRVAGAGLNEQFF	TGTGCCAGCAGAGTAGCGGGAGCTGGTCTCAATGAGCAGTTCTTC
TRBJ2-1	NA	15	TRBV7-9	TRBD1	CASSFSRDRDHEQFF	TGTGCCAGCAGCTTTTCCCGGGACAGGGACCATGAGCAGTTCTTC
TRBJ1-1	NA	15	TRBV7-8	NA	CASSLARGGSTEAFF	TGTGCCAGCAGCTTAGCGAGGGGAGGTAGCACTGAAGCTTTCTTT
TRBJ2-7	NA	15	TRBV27	TRBD2	CASSLGKGGGYEQYF	TGTGCCAGCAGTTTAGGGAAGGGCGGGGGATACGAGCAGTACTTC
TRBJ2-1	NA	17	TRBV9	NA	CASSNSPRVHISNEQFF	TGTGCCAGCAGCAATAGCCCGCGCGTTCATATTAGCAATGAGCAGTTCTTC
TRBJ2-7	NA	18	TRBV21-1	NA	CASSKRKGVGGRSYEQYF	TGTGCCAGCAGCAAAAGGAAGGGAGTTGGGGGAAGGTCCTACGAGCAGTACTTC
TRBJ2-3	NA	19	TRBV7-3	TRBD2	CASSPGLAGGMGGTDTQYF	TGTGCCAGCAGCCCAGGACTAGCGGGAGGAATGGGGGGCACAGATACGCAGTATTTT
TRBJ1-4	NA	14	TRBV4-1	NA	CASSQTPGGEKLFF	TGCGCCAGCAGCCAAACACCCGGGGGTGAAAAACTGTTTTTT
TRBJ2-3	NA	18	TRBV7-9	TRBD2	CASSFRAGGDRRSDTQYF	TGTGCCAGCAGCTTCCGGGCGGGAGGGGACCGACGCTCGGATACGCAGTATTTT
TRBJ2-7	NA	15	TRBV7-3	TRBD2	CASSPGTRAVDEQYF	TGTGCCAGCAGCCCCGGGACTAGGGCAGTCGACGAGCAGTACTTC
TRBJ1-5	NA	14	TRBV5-6	NA	CASSYASSNQPQHF	TGTGCCAGCAGCTACGCGAGTAGCAATCAGCCCCAGCATTTT
TRBJ2-1	NA	15	TRBV4-3	TRBD2	CASSQDTLSGSKQFF	TGCGCCAGCAGCCAAGATACCCTTAGCGGGAGCAAGCAGTTCTTC
TRBJ1-2	NA	17	TRBV7-9	TRBD1	CASSIPTGGESLDGYTF	TGTGCCAGCAGCATTCCGACAGGGGGCGAGAGTTTAGACGGCTACACCTTC
TRBJ1-5	NA	14	TRBV6-1	NA	CARIPSGGNQPQHF	TGTGCCAGAATCCCTTCAGGGGGCAATCAGCCCCAGCATTTT
TRBJ2-7	NA	14	TRBV4-1	NA	CASSHGTRPGEQYF	TGCGCCAGCAGCCACGGGACACGGCCGGGGGAGCAGTACTTC
TRBJ1-1	NA	13	TRBV6-4	NA	CASSESVGTEAFF	TGTGCCAGCAGTGAATCGGTAGGCACTGAAGCTTTCTTT
TRBJ2-1	NA	15	TRBV2	NA	CASSGLGGPYNEQFF	TGTGCCAGCAGCGGTCTGGGCGGACCCTACAATGAGCAGTTCTTC